A selection of T cell receptor beta chains follows, all from one sample in a study of blood T cell repertoires in COVID-19. Assay used: immunoSEQ multiplex PCR; TCRdb lists only in-frame clones, some missing. Altogether roughly 220,000 clones are present, around 84% being singletons, with the ten largest covering 1.4%. Sample: peripheral blood. The receptors originated from a woman aged 40 to 50 who had recovered from COVID-19. Both conserved end residues are part of each CDR3. The order of the fields is clone size, J gene, D gene, V gene, CDR3 protein, CDR3 DNA. A D gene is named only where the DNA matches it firmly. Clone size, where shown, is once, few, many, or a class for clones that have expanded.

abundance: -; j_gene: TRBJ2-2; d_gene: TRBD1; v_gene: TRBV28; CDR3aa: CASRAPGQGSGELFF; CDR3nt: TGTGCCAGCAGGGCGCCGGGACAGGGATCCGGGGAGCTGTTTTTT
abundance: -; j_gene: TRBJ1-2; d_gene: -; v_gene: TRBV7-2; CDR3aa: CPSSLIGAGGNTF; CDR3nt: TGTCCCAGCAGCTTAATTGGGGCGGGGGGCAACACCTTC
abundance: -; j_gene: TRBJ2-1; d_gene: TRBD1; v_gene: TRBV5-8; CDR3aa: CASSLGQGAYNEQFF; CDR3nt: TGTGCCAGCAGCTTGGGCCAGGGGGCGTACAATGAGCAGTTCTTC
abundance: -; j_gene: TRBJ1-4; d_gene: TRBD1; v_gene: TRBV15; CDR3aa: CATSRPGQGYEKLFF; CDR3nt: TGTGCCACCAGCAGACCCGGACAGGGGTATGAAAAACTGTTTTTT
abundance: -; j_gene: TRBJ2-5; d_gene: TRBD2; v_gene: TRBV7-8; CDR3aa: CASRLGTSGARGPQYF; CDR3nt: TGTGCCAGCCGCCTGGGGACTAGCGGGGCCCGCGGACCCCAGTACTTC
abundance: -; j_gene: TRBJ2-6; d_gene: -; v_gene: TRBV15; CDR3aa: CATSQYGANVLTF; CDR3nt: TGTGCCACCAGCCAGTACGGGGCCAACGTCCTGACTTTC
abundance: once; j_gene: TRBJ2-5; d_gene: TRBD2; v_gene: TRBV7-8; CDR3aa: CASSLGYAGGGETQYF; CDR3nt: TGTGCCAGCAGCTTAGGTTATGCGGGGGGCGGTGAGACCCAGTACTTC
abundance: -; j_gene: TRBJ1-1; d_gene: TRBD1; v_gene: TRBV4-2; CDR3aa: CASSPNVRTGVPEAFF; CDR3nt: TGTGCCAGCAGCCCCAACGTACGAACAGGGGTTCCTGAAGCTTTCTTT
abundance: -; j_gene: TRBJ2-3; d_gene: TRBD1; v_gene: TRBV30; CDR3aa: CAWSRGQPTDTQYF; CDR3nt: TGTGCCTGGAGTCGGGGACAGCCCACAGATACGCAGTATTTT
abundance: -; j_gene: TRBJ2-7; d_gene: -; v_gene: TRBV30; CDR3aa: CAWSGGLASYEQYF; CDR3nt: TGTGCCTGGAGTGGGGGGCTAGCTTCCTACGAGCAGTACTTC
abundance: once; j_gene: TRBJ1-1; d_gene: -; v_gene: TRBV13; CDR3aa: CASSFGTTLKNTEAFF; CDR3nt: TGTGCCAGCAGCTTTGGGACAACCCTAAAAAACACTGAAGCTTTCTTT
abundance: -; j_gene: TRBJ2-7; d_gene: TRBD1; v_gene: TRBV9; CDR3aa: CASSPGRGDRESEQYF; CDR3nt: TGTGCCAGCAGCCCCGGCCGCGGGGACAGGGAGTCCGAGCAGTACTTC
abundance: -; j_gene: TRBJ1-1; d_gene: -; v_gene: TRBV7-9; CDR3aa: CASSSVAGGTEAFF; CDR3nt: TGTGCCAGCAGCTCTGTGGCGGGGGGCACTGAAGCTTTCTTT
abundance: -; j_gene: TRBJ1-1; d_gene: TRBD1; v_gene: TRBV20-1; CDR3aa: CSASRGGGQGGHTEAFF; CDR3nt: TGCAGTGCTAGTCGCGGAGGGGGACAGGGAGGGCACACTGAAGCTTTCTTT
abundance: -; j_gene: TRBJ2-3; d_gene: TRBD2; v_gene: TRBV20-1; CDR3aa: CSASLTRDYTDTQYF; CDR3nt: TGCAGTGCTAGTTTAACCAGGGACTACACAGATACGCAGTATTTT
abundance: -; j_gene: TRBJ2-5; d_gene: -; v_gene: TRBV27; CDR3aa: CASRLTAQETQYF; CDR3nt: TGTGCCAGCAGACTGACAGCTCAAGAGACCCAGTACTTC
abundance: -; j_gene: TRBJ2-5; d_gene: -; v_gene: TRBV21-1; CDR3aa: CASSNLRGNQETQYF; CDR3nt: TGTGCCAGCAGCAACTTACGGGGGAACCAAGAGACCCAGTACTTC
abundance: -; j_gene: TRBJ1-5; d_gene: -; v_gene: TRBV6-6; CDR3aa: CASLERGGSNQPQHF; CDR3nt: TGTGCCAGCCTGGAGAGGGGAGGGAGCAATCAGCCCCAGCATTTT
abundance: many; j_gene: TRBJ1-1; d_gene: TRBD1; v_gene: TRBV3-1/TRBV3-2; CDR3aa: CASSQATGFRTEAFF; CDR3nt: TGTGCCAGCAGCCAAGCGACAGGGTTTCGCACTGAAGCTTTCTTT
abundance: -; j_gene: TRBJ1-2; d_gene: TRBD1; v_gene: TRBV5-4; CDR3aa: CASAFDRESGYTF; CDR3nt: TGTGCCAGCGCGTTCGACAGGGAATCTGGCTACACCTTC
abundance: -; j_gene: TRBJ1-1; d_gene: TRBD1; v_gene: TRBV5-8; CDR3aa: CASSIEPGQGTLNTEAFF; CDR3nt: TGTGCCAGCAGCATCGAACCGGGACAGGGGACTCTGAACACTGAAGCTTTCTTT
abundance: -; j_gene: TRBJ2-1; d_gene: TRBD2; v_gene: TRBV3-1/TRBV3-2; CDR3aa: CASSPRTSGAYNEQFF; CDR3nt: TGTGCCAGCAGCCCTAGGACTAGCGGGGCATACAATGAGCAGTTCTTC
abundance: once; j_gene: TRBJ2-3; d_gene: TRBD1; v_gene: TRBV5-1; CDR3aa: CASSTGQGDMTDTQYF; CDR3nt: TGCGCCAGCAGCACGGGACAGGGTGATATGACAGATACGCAGTATTTT
abundance: -; j_gene: TRBJ1-2; d_gene: TRBD1; v_gene: TRBV11-2; CDR3aa: CASSRDSYGYTF; CDR3nt: TGTGCCAGCAGCCGGGACAGCTATGGCTACACCTTC
abundance: once; j_gene: TRBJ1-1; d_gene: -; v_gene: TRBV5-5; CDR3aa: CASSLSLLGDTEAFF; CDR3nt: TGTGCCAGCAGCTTGAGTTTGTTGGGCGACACTGAAGCTTTCTTT
abundance: -; j_gene: TRBJ2-1; d_gene: TRBD2; v_gene: TRBV18; CDR3aa: CASSPPGLAGTEQFF; CDR3nt: TGTGCCAGCTCACCTCCGGGACTAGCGGGGACTGAGCAGTTCTTC
abundance: -; j_gene: TRBJ1-6; d_gene: TRBD1; v_gene: TRBV28; CDR3aa: CASRRDSLYSPLHF; CDR3nt: TGTGCCAGCAGACGGGACAGCCTATACTCGCCCCTCCACTTT
abundance: few; j_gene: TRBJ2-2; d_gene: -; v_gene: TRBV6-2/TRBV6-3; CDR3aa: CASSTPDSSGELFF; CDR3nt: TGTGCCAGCAGTACCCCCGATAGTTCCGGGGAGCTGTTTTTT
abundance: -; j_gene: TRBJ2-5; d_gene: TRBD1; v_gene: TRBV24-1; CDR3aa: CATSAQEPGQGWETQYF; CDR3nt: TGTGCCACCAGTGCCCAAGAGCCGGGACAGGGTTGGGAGACCCAGTACTTC
abundance: -; j_gene: TRBJ1-4; d_gene: TRBD1; v_gene: TRBV29-1; CDR3aa: CSAGTGNEKLFF; CDR3nt: TGCAGCGCAGGGACAGGGAATGAAAAACTGTTTTTT
abundance: once; j_gene: TRBJ1-1; d_gene: -; v_gene: TRBV19; CDR3aa: CASRQGRTEAFF; CDR3nt: TGTGCCAGTAGGCAGGGTAGGACTGAAGCTTTCTTT
abundance: -; j_gene: TRBJ2-2; d_gene: -; v_gene: TRBV7-3; CDR3aa: CASSFGHRTGELFF; CDR3nt: TGTGCCAGCAGCTTTGGACACCGCACCGGGGAGCTGTTTTTT
abundance: -; j_gene: TRBJ1-2; d_gene: -; v_gene: TRBV28; CDR3aa: CASSVSNREGSYTF; CDR3nt: TGTGCCAGCAGTGTATCCAACAGGGAAGGTAGCTACACCTTC
abundance: many; j_gene: TRBJ2-5; d_gene: TRBD2; v_gene: TRBV5-1; CDR3aa: CASSLASSGGAQETQYF; CDR3nt: TGCGCCAGCAGCTTGGCCTCTAGCGGGGGGGCTCAGGAGACCCAGTACTTC
abundance: -; j_gene: TRBJ2-3; d_gene: TRBD1; v_gene: TRBV27; CDR3aa: CASSFTGAGEDTQYF; CDR3nt: TGTGCCAGCAGTTTCACAGGGGCAGGGGAGGATACGCAGTATTTT
abundance: -; j_gene: TRBJ1-2; d_gene: TRBD1; v_gene: TRBV5-6; CDR3aa: CASSLEDRLYGYTF; CDR3nt: TGTGCCAGCAGCCTAGAGGACAGGCTCTATGGCTACACCTTC
abundance: -; j_gene: TRBJ2-3; d_gene: TRBD2; v_gene: TRBV29-1; CDR3aa: CSVEKFDRGSAQYF; CDR3nt: TGCAGCGTTGAAAAGTTCGACCGCGGGAGTGCGCAGTATTTT
abundance: -; j_gene: TRBJ2-3; d_gene: TRBD1; v_gene: TRBV5-1; CDR3aa: CASSSGTGVAGIADTQYF; CDR3nt: TGCGCCAGCAGCTCCGGGACAGGGGTAGCGGGGATCGCAGATACGCAGTATTTT
abundance: -; j_gene: TRBJ1-2; d_gene: -; v_gene: TRBV6-6; CDR3aa: CASSYERAYGYTF; CDR3nt: TGTGCCAGCAGTTACGAGAGGGCCTATGGCTACACCTTC
abundance: -; j_gene: TRBJ1-6; d_gene: TRBD1; v_gene: TRBV7-8; CDR3aa: CASSPGQGVFGSPLHF; CDR3nt: TGTGCCAGCAGCCCGGGACAGGGCGTCTTTGGATCACCCCTCCACTTT
abundance: -; j_gene: TRBJ2-3; d_gene: TRBD2; v_gene: TRBV10-3; CDR3aa: CAISEGQGGRTDTQYF; CDR3nt: TGTGCCATCAGTGAGGGCCAGGGAGGGCGGACAGATACGCAGTATTTT
abundance: -; j_gene: TRBJ2-4; d_gene: TRBD2; v_gene: TRBV5-1; CDR3aa: CASSFRPSGGPGPDKNIQYF; CDR3nt: TGCGCCAGCAGCTTCAGACCTAGCGGGGGGCCAGGGCCCGACAAAAACATTCAGTACTTC
abundance: -; j_gene: TRBJ2-7; d_gene: TRBD1; v_gene: TRBV28; CDR3aa: CASSSGQGYEQYF; CDR3nt: TGTGCCAGCAGTTCAGGACAGGGCTACGAGCAGTACTTC
abundance: few; j_gene: TRBJ1-6; d_gene: TRBD1; v_gene: TRBV5-4; CDR3aa: CASSPNAGTANNSPLHF; CDR3nt: TGTGCCAGCAGCCCAAACGCCGGGACAGCAAATAATTCACCCCTCCACTTT
abundance: once; j_gene: TRBJ2-2; d_gene: -; v_gene: TRBV7-3; CDR3aa: CASSLTATGELFF; CDR3nt: TGTGCCAGCAGCTTAACTGCGACCGGGGAGCTGTTTTTT
abundance: -; j_gene: TRBJ1-5; d_gene: -; v_gene: TRBV19; CDR3aa: CAATRGGNQPQHF; CDR3nt: TGTGCCGCGACTAGGGGGGGGAATCAGCCCCAGCATTTT
abundance: -; j_gene: TRBJ2-7; d_gene: TRBD1; v_gene: TRBV5-1; CDR3aa: CASSANGGQGSHEQYF; CDR3nt: TGCGCCAGCAGCGCAAACGGGGGACAGGGGTCCCACGAGCAGTACTTC
abundance: -; j_gene: TRBJ2-6; d_gene: -; v_gene: TRBV19; CDR3aa: CASRMDFSGANVLTF; CDR3nt: TGTGCCAGTAGGATGGACTTCTCTGGGGCCAACGTCCTGACTTTC
abundance: few; j_gene: TRBJ2-7; d_gene: TRBD2; v_gene: TRBV28; CDR3aa: CASSGTMADYEQYF; CDR3nt: TGTGCCAGCTCCGGGACTATGGCTGACTACGAGCAGTACTTC
abundance: -; j_gene: TRBJ2-3; d_gene: TRBD2; v_gene: TRBV6-5; CDR3aa: CASTSGGGLYTQYF; CDR3nt: TGTGCCAGCACCTCAGGCGGGGGGCTTTATACGCAGTATTTT
abundance: -; j_gene: TRBJ1-1; d_gene: -; v_gene: TRBV5-6; CDR3aa: CASSLGLMNTEAFF; CDR3nt: TGTGCCAGCAGCTTGGGTCTAATGAACACTGAAGCTTTCTTT
abundance: -; j_gene: TRBJ2-3; d_gene: TRBD2; v_gene: TRBV5-6; CDR3aa: CASSLGTSGFTDTQYF; CDR3nt: TGTGCCAGCAGCTTAGGGACTAGCGGATTCACAGATACGCAGTATTTT
abundance: -; j_gene: TRBJ1-1; d_gene: TRBD1; v_gene: TRBV7-2; CDR3aa: CASSYLGQGRGTEAFF; CDR3nt: TGTGCCAGCAGCTATTTAGGACAGGGAAGAGGCACTGAAGCTTTCTTT
abundance: -; j_gene: TRBJ1-1; d_gene: -; v_gene: TRBV3-1/TRBV3-2; CDR3aa: CASSQEGQGREAFF; CDR3nt: TGTGCCAGCAGCCAAGAAGGGCAGGGTCGGGAAGCTTTCTTT
abundance: -; j_gene: TRBJ1-2; d_gene: TRBD1; v_gene: TRBV27; CDR3aa: CASSLSGTGYGYTF; CDR3nt: TGTGCCAGCAGTTTATCTGGGACAGGCTATGGCTACACCTTC
abundance: -; j_gene: TRBJ1-6; d_gene: TRBD1; v_gene: TRBV5-1; CDR3aa: CASSLATGTDYNSPLHF; CDR3nt: TGCGCCAGCAGCTTAGCAACCGGGACAGACTATAATTCACCCCTCCACTTT
abundance: few; j_gene: TRBJ2-1; d_gene: -; v_gene: TRBV29-1; CDR3aa: CSGAHNEQFF; CDR3nt: TGCAGCGGGGCCCACAATGAGCAGTTCTTC
abundance: once; j_gene: TRBJ1-2; d_gene: TRBD1; v_gene: TRBV28; CDR3aa: CASRVGTGNYGYTF; CDR3nt: TGTGCCAGCAGAGTGGGGACAGGGAACTATGGCTACACCTTC